The sequence of this T cell receptor (beta chain) was determined in a study of blood T cell repertoires in COVID-19. Study information: T cells, B-cell-depleted T cells, or PBMCs provided the cDNA or gDNA that served as material.

The length of the CDR3 is 14 residues. V shed 5 bases and J shed 2 bases, with 11 bases lying between them. Looked up from germline, CDR1 is SGHTA and CDR2 is FQGTGA. As processed by the authors: Cell counts per sample came from amplifying reference gene primers. The protocol was immunoSEQ multiplex PCR, while the TCRdb copy is restricted to in-frame clones and leaves out a portion. Clone size and the V and J calls come from that table; the DNA yielded D and trimming. The data show 150,000 to 200,000 clones, with 81% seen just once and approximately 5.6% held by the top ten. Those enrolled, adults aged 18 to 89 years, came from about two dozen US areas. Categorization into cohorts depended on clinical history that participants reported.

Source material: PBMCs or T cells enriched from blood (not recorded which). This receptor was taken from a middle-aged woman with acute COVID-19. The J gene is TRBJ2-3, the V gene TRBV7-3, with D perhaps TRBD2 (6 bases). CDR3 loop: CASSRSGNTDTQYF. The CDR3 DNA is TGTGCCAGCAGCCGTAGCGGAAACACAGATACGCAGTATTTT. The full variable domain, its missing parts supplied by reference TRBV7-3 and TRBJ2-3, is GAGVSQTPSNKVTEKGKYVELRCDPISGHTALYWYRQSLGQGPEFLIYFQGTGAADDSGLPNDRFFAVRPEGSVSTLKIQRTERGDSAVYLCASSRSGNTDTQYFGPGTRLTVL.